A single sample is the source of the 5 T cell receptor beta chains below, sequenced in a study of control samples from healthy donors and cancer patients. Produced via immunoSEQ multiplex PCR; TCRdb's table is partial and in-frame only. The table includes about 100,000 clones, around 88% detected once. The sequencing input was blood. These receptors all come from a man under 40 in good health.

The chain joins TRBV15 to TRBJ2-5; D is unresolved. Germline-derived CDR1 and CDR2 are LNHNV and YYDKDF (reference sequence). V dropped 6 bases and J dropped 1 base, with 3 bases sitting between them. The CDR3 extends over 11 amino acids. CDR3 sequence: CATRTQETQYF. The CDR3 DNA follows: TGTGCCACCAGGACCCAAGAGACCCAGTACTTC.

The chain links TRBV2 to TRBJ1-4; no clear D. The CDR3 consists of 13 residues. Trimming took off 8 bases at V and 4 bases at J, with 11 bases between the two ends. From germline, CDR1 is SNHLY and CDR2 FYNNEI. CDR3 residues: CASGKPVNEKLFF. For the CDR3, the DNA is TGTGCCAGCGGGAAACCAGTTAATGAAAAACTGTTTTTT.

The chain joins TRBV3-1 (or the pseudogene TRBV3-2) to TRBJ1-3; D uncertain. Trimming cost V 1 base and J 4 bases, with 5 bases left between them. The CDR3 consists of 13 residues. Germline V gene sequence: CDR1 LGHDT, CDR2 YNNKEL (reference sequence). CDR3 sequence: CASSQGGGNTIYF. CDR3 coding DNA: TGTGCCAGCAGCCAAGGCGGCGGAAACACCATATATTTT.

The J gene is TRBJ1-2, the V gene TRBV5-1; D is unresolved. V was clipped by 4 bases and J by 5 bases, with 12 bases between them. The germline V gene encodes CDR1 SGHRS and CDR2 YFSETQ. The CDR3 is made up of 13 amino acids. CDR3 protein: CASSPPQSYGYTF. The CDR3 DNA sequence: TGCGCCAGCAGCCCGCCCCAGTCGTATGGCTACACCTTC.

In its sample, this clone was seen once. The gene calls are TRBV5-4 and TRBJ2-2; possible D gene TRBD1, 5 bases. Germline V CDR1 and CDR2: SGHNT, YYREEE (reference sequence). V was pared by 3 bases and J by 0 bases, with 6 bases between. This CDR3 has 14 residues. The CDR3 spells CASSSDTNTGELFF. CDR3 nucleotides: TGTGCCAGCAGCTCGGACACGAACACCGGGGAGCTGTTTTTT.